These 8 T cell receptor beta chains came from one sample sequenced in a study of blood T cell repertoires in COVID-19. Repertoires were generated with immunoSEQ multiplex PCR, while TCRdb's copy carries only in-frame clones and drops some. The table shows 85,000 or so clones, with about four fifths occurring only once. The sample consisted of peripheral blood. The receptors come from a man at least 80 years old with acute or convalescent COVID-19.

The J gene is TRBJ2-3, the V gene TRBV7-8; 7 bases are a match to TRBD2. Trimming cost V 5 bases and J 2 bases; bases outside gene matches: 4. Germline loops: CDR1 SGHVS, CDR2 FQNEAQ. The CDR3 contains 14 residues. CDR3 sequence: CASSAGLVTDTQYF. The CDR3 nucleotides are TGTGCCAGCAGCGCCGGACTAGTCACAGATACGCAGTATTTT.

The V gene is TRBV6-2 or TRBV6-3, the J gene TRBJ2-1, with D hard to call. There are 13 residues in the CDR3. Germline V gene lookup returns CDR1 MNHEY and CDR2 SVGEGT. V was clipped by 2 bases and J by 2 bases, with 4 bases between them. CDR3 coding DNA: TGTGCCAGCAGTTACGGGCCCTACAATGAGCAGTTCTTC. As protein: CASSYGPYNEQFF.

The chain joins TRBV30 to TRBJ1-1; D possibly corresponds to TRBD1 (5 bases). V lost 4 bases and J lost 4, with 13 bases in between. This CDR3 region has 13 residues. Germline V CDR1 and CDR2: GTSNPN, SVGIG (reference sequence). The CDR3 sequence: CAWTWGPITEAFF. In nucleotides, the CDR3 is TGTGCCTGGACGTGGGGCCCTATCACTGAAGCTTTCTTT. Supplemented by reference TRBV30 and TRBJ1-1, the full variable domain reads SQTIHQWPATLVQPVGSPLSLECTVEGTSNPNLYWYRQAAGRGLQLLFYSVGIGQISSEVPQNLSASRPQDRQFILSSKKLLLSDSGFYLCAWTWGPITEAFFGQGTRLTVV.

The CDR3 region has the DNA TGTGCCAGCAGCCACTACGTAAGACCGGACAGGAAGAACACTGAAGCTTTCTTT. As protein: CASSHYVRPDRKNTEAFF. The chain recombines TRBV4-2 with TRBJ1-1, with TRBD1 matching over 7 bases. CDR1 LGHNA and CDR2 YNFKEQ come from the germline V gene. Losses at the gene ends were 3 bases for V and 1 base for J; bases not matched to a gene: 14. The CDR3 consists of 18 residues.

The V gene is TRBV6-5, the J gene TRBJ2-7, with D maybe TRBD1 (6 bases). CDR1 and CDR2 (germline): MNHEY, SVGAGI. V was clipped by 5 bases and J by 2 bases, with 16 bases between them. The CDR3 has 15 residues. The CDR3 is CASSLSRDTAYEQYF. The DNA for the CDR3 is TGTGCCAGCAGTCTAAGCCGGGACACCGCCTACGAGCAGTACTTC.

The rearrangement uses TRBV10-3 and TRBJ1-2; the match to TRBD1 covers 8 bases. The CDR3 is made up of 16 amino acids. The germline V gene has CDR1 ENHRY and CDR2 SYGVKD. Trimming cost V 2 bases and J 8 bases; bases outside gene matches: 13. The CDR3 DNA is TGTGCCATCAGTGAGCCCAGGACAGGGAAGGTAGAAGGCTACACCTTC. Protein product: CAISEPRTGKVEGYTF.

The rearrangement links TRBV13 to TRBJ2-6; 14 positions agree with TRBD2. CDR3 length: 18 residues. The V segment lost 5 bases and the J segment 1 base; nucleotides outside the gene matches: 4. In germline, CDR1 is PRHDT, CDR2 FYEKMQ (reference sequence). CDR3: CASSAGLAGVSGANVLTF. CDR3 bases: TGTGCCAGCAGCGCGGGACTAGCGGGAGTGTCTGGGGCCAACGTCCTGACTTTC.

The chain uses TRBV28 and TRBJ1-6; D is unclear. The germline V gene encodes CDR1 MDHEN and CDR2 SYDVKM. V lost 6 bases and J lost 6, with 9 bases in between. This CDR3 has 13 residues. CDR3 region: CASSLDTNSPLHF. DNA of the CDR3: TGTGCCAGCAGCTTAGACACTAATTCACCCCTCCACTTT. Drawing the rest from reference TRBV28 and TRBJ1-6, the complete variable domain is DVKVTQSSRYLVKRTGEKVFLECVQDMDHENMFWYRQDPGLGLRLIYFSYDVKMKEKGDIPEGYSVSREKKERFSLILESASTNQTSMYLCASSLDTNSPLHFGNGTRLTVT.